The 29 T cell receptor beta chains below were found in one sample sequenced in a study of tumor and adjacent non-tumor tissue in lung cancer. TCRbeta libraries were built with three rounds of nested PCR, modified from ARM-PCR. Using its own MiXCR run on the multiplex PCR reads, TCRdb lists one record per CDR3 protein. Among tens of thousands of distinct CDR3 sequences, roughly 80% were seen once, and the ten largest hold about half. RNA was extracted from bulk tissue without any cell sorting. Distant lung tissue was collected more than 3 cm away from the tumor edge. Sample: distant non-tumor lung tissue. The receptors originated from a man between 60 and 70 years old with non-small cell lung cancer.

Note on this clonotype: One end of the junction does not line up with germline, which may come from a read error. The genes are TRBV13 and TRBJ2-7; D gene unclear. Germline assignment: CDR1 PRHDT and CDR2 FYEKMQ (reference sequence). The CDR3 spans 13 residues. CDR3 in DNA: TGTACCAGCAGCCCTTATGGGAACTACGAGCAGTACTTC. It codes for CTSSPYGNYEQYF. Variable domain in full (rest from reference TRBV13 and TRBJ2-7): AAGVIQSPRHLIKEKRETATLKCYPIPRHDTVYWYQQGPGQDPQFLISFYEKMQSDKGSIPDRFSAQQFSDYHSELNMSSLELGDSALYFCTSSPYGNYEQYFGPGTRLTVT.

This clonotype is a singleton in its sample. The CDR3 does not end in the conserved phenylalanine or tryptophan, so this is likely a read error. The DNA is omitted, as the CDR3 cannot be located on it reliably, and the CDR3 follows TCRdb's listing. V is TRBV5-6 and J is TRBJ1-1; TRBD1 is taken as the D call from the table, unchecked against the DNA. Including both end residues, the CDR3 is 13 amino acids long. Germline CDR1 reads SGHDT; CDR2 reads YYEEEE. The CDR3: CASSLLQGSEALI.

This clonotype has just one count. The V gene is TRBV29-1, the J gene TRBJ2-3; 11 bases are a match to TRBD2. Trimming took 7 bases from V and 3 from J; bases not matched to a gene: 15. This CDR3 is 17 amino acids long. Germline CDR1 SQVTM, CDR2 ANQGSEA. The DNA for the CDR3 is TGCAGCGCCTTCTCGGTAGCGGGAGGGCAATGGACAGATACGCAGTATTTT. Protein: CSAFSVAGGQWTDTQYF.

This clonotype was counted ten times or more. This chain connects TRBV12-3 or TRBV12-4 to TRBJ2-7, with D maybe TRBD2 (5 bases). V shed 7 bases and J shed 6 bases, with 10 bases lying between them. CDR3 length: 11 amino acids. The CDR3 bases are TGTGCCAGCACACCGGGATCCGAGCAGTACTTC. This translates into CASTPGSEQYF.

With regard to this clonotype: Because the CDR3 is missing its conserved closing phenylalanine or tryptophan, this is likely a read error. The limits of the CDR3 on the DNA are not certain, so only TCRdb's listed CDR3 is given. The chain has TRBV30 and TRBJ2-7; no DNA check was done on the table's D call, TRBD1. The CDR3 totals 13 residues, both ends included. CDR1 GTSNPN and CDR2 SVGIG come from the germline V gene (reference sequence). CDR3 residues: CAWMKTGTSILRT.

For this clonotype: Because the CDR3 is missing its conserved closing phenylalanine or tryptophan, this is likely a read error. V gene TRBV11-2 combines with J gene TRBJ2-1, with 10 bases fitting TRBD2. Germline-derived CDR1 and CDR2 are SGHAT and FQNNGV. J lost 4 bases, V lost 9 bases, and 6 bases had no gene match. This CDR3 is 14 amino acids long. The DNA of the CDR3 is TGTGCCAGGAATTCTAGCGGGGGATACAATGAGCAGTTCTTG. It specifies CARNSSGGYNEQFL.

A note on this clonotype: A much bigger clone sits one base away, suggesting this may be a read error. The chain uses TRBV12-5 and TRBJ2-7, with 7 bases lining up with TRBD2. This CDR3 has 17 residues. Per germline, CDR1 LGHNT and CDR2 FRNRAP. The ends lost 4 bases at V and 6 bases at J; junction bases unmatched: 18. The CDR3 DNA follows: TGTGCTAGTGGTTCTTGCCTGGGAGGGGTAACCCCTCGCGAGCAGTACTTC. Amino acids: CASGSCLGGVTPREQYF.

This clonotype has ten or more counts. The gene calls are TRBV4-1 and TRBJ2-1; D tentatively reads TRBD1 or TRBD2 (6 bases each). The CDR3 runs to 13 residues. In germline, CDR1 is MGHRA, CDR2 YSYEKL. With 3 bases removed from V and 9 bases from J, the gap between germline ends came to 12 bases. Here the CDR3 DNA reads TGCGCCAGCAGCCAGAAGGGGGACTCTGAGCAGTTCTTC. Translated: CASSQKGDSEQFF.

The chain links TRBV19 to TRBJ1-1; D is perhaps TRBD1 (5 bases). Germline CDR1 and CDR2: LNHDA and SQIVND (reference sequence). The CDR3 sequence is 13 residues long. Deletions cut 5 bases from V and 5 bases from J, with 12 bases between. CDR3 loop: CASSPRERTEAFF. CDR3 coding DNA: TGTGCCAGTAGTCCCAGGGAGAGAACTGAAGCTTTCTTT.

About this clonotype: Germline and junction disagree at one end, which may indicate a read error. As DNA, the CDR3 is TGTGTCAGCAGCCTAGAAGGGGCTAACTATGGCTACACCTTC. As protein: CVSSLEGANYGYTF. The J gene is TRBJ1-2, the V gene TRBV11-2, with a tentative D call TRBD1 (5 bases). This CDR3 comprises 14 residues. Per germline, CDR1 SGHAT and CDR2 FQNNGV.

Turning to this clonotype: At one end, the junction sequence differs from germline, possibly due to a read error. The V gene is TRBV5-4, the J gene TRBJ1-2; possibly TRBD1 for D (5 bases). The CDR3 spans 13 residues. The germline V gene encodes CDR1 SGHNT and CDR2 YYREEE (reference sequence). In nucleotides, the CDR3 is TGTGCCAGCATCTTGGGGGGGAACTATGGCTACGCCTTC. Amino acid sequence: CASILGGNYGYAF. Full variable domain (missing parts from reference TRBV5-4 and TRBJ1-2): ETGVTQSPTHLIKTRGQQVTLRCSSQSGHNTVSWYQQALGQGPQFIFQYYREEENGRGNFPPRFSGLQFPNYSSELNVNALELDDSALYLCASILGGNYGYAFGSGTRLTVV.

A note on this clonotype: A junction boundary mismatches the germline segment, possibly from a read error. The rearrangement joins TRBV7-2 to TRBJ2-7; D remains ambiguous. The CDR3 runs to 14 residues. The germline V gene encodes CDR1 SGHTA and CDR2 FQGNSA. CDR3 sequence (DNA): TGTGCCAGCAGCTTATACAAGTTGACCTACGAGCTGTACTTC. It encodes CASSLYKLTYELYF.

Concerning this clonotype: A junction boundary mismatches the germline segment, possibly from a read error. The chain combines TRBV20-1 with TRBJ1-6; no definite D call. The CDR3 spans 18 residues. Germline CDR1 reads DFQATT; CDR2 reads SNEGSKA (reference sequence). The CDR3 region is CIATPDGRRVKHRTLLHF. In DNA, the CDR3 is TGCATTGCTACCCCGGACGGCAGGCGAGTGAAGCACCGAACACTCCTCCACTTT.

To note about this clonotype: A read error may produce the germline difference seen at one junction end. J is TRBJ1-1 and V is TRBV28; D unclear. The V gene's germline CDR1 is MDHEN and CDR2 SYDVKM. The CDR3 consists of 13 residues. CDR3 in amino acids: CATSFPNVGEAFF. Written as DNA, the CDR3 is TGTGCCACCAGTTTCCCCAACGTGGGTGAAGCTTTCTTT.

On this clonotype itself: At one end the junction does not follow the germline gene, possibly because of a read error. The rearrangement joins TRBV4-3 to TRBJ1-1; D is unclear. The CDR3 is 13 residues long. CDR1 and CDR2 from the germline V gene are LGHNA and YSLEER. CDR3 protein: CPSSQETPTEAFF. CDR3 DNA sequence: TGCCCCAGCAGCCAAGAGACCCCCACTGAAGCTTTCTTT.

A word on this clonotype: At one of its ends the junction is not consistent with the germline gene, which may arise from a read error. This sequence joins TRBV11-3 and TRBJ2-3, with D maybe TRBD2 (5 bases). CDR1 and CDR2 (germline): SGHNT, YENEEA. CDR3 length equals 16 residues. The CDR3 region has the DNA TGTACCAGCACCCCACGCACGTCGAGGGTCACAGATACGCAGTATTTT. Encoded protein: CTSTPRTSRVTDTQYF.

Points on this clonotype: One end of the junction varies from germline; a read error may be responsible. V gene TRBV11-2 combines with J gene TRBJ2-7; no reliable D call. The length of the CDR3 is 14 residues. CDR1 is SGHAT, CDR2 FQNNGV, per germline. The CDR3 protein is CANSILHSSYEQYF. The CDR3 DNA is TGTGCCAACAGCATACTGCACAGCTCCTACGAGCAGTACTTC.

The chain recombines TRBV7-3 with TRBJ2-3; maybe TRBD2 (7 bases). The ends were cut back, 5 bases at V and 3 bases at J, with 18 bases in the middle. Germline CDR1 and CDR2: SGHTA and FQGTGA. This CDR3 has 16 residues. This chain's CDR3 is CASSPLGGPFTDTQYF. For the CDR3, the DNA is TGTGCCAGCAGCCCTCTCGGGGGGCCGTTTACAGATACGCAGTATTTT.

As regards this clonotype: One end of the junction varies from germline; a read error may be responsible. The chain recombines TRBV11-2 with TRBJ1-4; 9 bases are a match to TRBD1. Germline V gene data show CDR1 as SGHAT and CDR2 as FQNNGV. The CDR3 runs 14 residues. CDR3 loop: CANSLDRGFEKLFF. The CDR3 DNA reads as TGTGCCAACAGCCTGGACAGGGGATTTGAAAAATTGTTTTTT.

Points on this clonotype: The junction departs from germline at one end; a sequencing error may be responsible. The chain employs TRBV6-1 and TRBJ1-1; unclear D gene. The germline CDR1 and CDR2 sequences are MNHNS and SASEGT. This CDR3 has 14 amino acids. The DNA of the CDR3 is TGTGCCAGCAGGCCGGGATACCTGAACATTGAAGCTTTCTTT. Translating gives CASRPGYLNIEAFF.

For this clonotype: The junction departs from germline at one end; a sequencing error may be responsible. The CDR3 loop reads CPSSLDAGTYNEQFF. CDR3 DNA: TGTCCCAGCAGCTTAGACGCGGGGACCTACAATGAGCAGTTCTTC. V is TRBV11-1 and J is TRBJ2-1; possibly TRBD2 for D (6 bases). The length of the CDR3 is 15 residues. Germline CDR1 SGHAT, CDR2 FQDESV (reference sequence).

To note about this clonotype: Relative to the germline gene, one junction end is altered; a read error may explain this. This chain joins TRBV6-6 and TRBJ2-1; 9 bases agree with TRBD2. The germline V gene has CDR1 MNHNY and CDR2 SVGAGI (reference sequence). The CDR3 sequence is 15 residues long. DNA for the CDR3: TGTGCCATCAGTCAATTAGCGGGAGTACACAATGAGCAGTTCTTC. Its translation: CAISQLAGVHNEQFF.

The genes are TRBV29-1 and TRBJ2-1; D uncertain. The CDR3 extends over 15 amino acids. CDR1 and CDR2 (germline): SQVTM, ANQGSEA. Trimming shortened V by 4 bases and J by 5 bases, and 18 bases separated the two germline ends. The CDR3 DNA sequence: TGCAGCGTTGTGTCCCAGCTCTCCTCGCACAATGAGCAGTTCTTC. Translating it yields CSVVSQLSSHNEQFF.

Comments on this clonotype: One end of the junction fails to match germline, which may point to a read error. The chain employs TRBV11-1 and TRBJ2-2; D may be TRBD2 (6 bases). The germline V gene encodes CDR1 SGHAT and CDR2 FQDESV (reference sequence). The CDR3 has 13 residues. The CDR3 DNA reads TGTGCCAGCAGCAACGGGAGTCACCGGGGAGTTGTTTTT. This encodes CASSNGSHRGVVF.

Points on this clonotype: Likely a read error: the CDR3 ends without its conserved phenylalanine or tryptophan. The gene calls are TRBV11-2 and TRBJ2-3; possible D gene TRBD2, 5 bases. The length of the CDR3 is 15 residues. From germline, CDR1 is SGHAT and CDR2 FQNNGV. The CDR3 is CANSLDRGTRDTQYY. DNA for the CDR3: TGTGCTAACAGCTTAGACCGGGGTACAAGAGATACGCAGTATTAT.

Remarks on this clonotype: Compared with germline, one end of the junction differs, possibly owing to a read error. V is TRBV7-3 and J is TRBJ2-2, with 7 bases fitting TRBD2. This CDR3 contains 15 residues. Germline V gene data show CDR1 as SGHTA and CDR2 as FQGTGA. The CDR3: CASSLLAENTGELFF. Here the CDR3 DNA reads TGTGCCAGCAGCTTACTAGCGGAGAACACAGGGGAGCTGTTTTTT.

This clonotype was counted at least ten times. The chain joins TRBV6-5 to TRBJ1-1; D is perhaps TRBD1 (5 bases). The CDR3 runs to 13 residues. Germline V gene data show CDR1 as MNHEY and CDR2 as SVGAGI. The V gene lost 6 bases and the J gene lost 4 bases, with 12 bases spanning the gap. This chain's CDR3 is CASSLRELTEAFF. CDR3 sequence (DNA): TGTGCCAGCAGCCTCAGGGAGCTCACTGAAGCTTTCTTT.

The CDR3 nucleotides are TGCAGCTCTAGAACCGGACAGGGAGAGACCCAGTACTTC. It specifies CSSRTGQGETQYF. V gene TRBV20-1 combines with J gene TRBJ2-5; 8 bases are shared with TRBD1. The CDR3 contains 13 residues. Germline lookup yields CDR1 DFQATT and CDR2 SNEGSKA (reference sequence).

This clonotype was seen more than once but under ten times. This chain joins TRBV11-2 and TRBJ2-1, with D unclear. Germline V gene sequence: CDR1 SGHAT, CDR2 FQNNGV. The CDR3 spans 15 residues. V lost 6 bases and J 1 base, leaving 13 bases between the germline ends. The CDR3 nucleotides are TGTGCCAGCAGACCTCAGAGCAAATCCTACAATGAGCAGTTCTTC. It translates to CASRPQSKSYNEQFF.